The sequence of this T cell receptor beta chain was determined in a study of control samples from healthy donors and cancer patients. The germline V gene encodes CDR1 LNHDA and CDR2 SQIVND (reference sequence). This CDR3 contains 15 residues. The V gene end was trimmed by 3 bases and the J gene end by 3 bases; junction bases not matched to a gene: 5. The table came from immunoSEQ multiplex PCR; TCRdb's copy has only in-frame clones and leaves some out. The top ten clones hold 13% of a sample with approximately 230,000 clones, roughly 80% of them seen once. The genes are TRBV19 and TRBJ2-7; 10 bases are a match to TRBD2. Specimen: PBMCs. This receptor was taken from a woman in her sixties with lung cancer. In nucleotides, the CDR3 is TGTGCCAGTAGTATCACGCTAGCGGGAGTCTACGAGCAGTACTTC. It yields the protein CASSITLAGVYEQYF. The full variable domain, completed using reference TRBV19 and TRBJ2-7, is DGGITQSPKYLFRKEGQNVTLSCEQNLNHDAMYWYRQDPGQGLRLIYYSQIVNDFQKGDIAEGYSVSREKKESFPLTVTSAQKNPTAFYLCASSITLAGVYEQYFGPGTRLTVT.